A single sample is the source of the 3 T cell receptor beta chains below, sequenced in a study of blood T cell repertoires in COVID-19. Here immunoSEQ multiplex PCR was the method, and the copy in TCRdb shows in-frame clones only, minus some. This sample has about 100,000 clones, with 88% found just once. Sequenced sample: peripheral blood. The receptors here all came from a woman aged 55-69 years with acute or convalescent COVID-19.

V usage is TRBV24-1 and J usage is TRBJ1-1; 8 bases are a match to TRBD1. This CDR3 is 12 amino acids long. Trimming removed 3 bases from V and 9 bases from J; junction bases left unmatched: 2. Germline V gene lookup returns CDR1 KGHDR and CDR2 SFDVKD. CDR3 DNA sequence: TGTGCCACCAGTGATAGGACAGGGCAAGCTTTCTTT. As protein: CATSDRTGQAFF.

This chain links TRBV5-1 with TRBJ2-5, with TRBD1 as a possible D gene (5 bases). V dropped 3 bases and J dropped 2 bases, with 14 bases sitting between them. The CDR3 is 15 amino acids. Looked up from germline, CDR1 is SGHRS and CDR2 is YFSETQ. Here the CDR3 DNA reads TGCGCCAGCAGCTCGAGCCCTGGGGCTCAAGAGACCCAGTACTTC. Translation: CASSSSPGAQETQYF.

The rearrangement links TRBV28 to TRBJ1-2, with D possibly TRBD1 on 5 matching bases. Per the germline V gene, CDR1 is MDHEN and CDR2 is SYDVKM. Trimming stripped 3 bases from V and 7 bases from J, with 9 bases between. The CDR3 covers 12 residues. CDR3 sequence reads: CASSLGEGGYTF. CDR3 coding DNA: TGTGCCAGCAGTTTGGGGGAGGGTGGCTACACCTTC.